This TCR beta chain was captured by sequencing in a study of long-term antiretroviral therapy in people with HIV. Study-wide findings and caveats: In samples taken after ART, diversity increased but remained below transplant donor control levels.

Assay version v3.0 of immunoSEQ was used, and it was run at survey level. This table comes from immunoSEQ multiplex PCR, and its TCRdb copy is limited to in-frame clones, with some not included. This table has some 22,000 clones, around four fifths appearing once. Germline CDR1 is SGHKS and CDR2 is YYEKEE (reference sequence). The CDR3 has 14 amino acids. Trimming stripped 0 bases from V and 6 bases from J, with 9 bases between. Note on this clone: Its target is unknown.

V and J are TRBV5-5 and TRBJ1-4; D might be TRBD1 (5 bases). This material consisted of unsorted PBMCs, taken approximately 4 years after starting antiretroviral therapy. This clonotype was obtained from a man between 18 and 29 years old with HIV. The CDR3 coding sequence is TGTGCCAGCAGCTTGGTTCCGGGGGATGAAAAACTGTTTTTT. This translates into CASSLVPGDEKLFF.